This T cell receptor beta chain was profiled in a study of graft-versus-host responses after intestinal transplantation. Across the study: Each patient got anti-thymocyte globulin induction, then tacrolimus and steroids for roughly 3 years.

CDR1 is SGHTA, CDR2 FQGTGA, per germline. The CDR3 is made up of 13 amino acids. Trimming took 5 bases from V and 7 from J; bases not matched to a gene: 7. Using immunoSEQ multiplex PCR, the repertoire was profiled, and TCRdb retains in-frame clones only, with some absent. The table records about 88,000 clones, just under 95% of them present only once. Whole-study results and caveats: Allografts of one patient group, those with graft-donor T cell macrochimerism, had high graft-versus-host to host-versus-graft clonal ratios. Recipient marrow contained GvH clones, some of which appeared first in ileum or blood.

With respect to this clone: Antigen: not known.

The sample here was unstimulated CD4+ T cells sorted from spleen or lymph node cells, taken before intestinal transplant. The receptor's source is a human donor who received an intestinal transplant. The gene calls are TRBV7-3 and TRBJ2-7; TRBD1 matches at 8 bases. CDR3 sequence reads: CASSMTGAVEQYF. CDR3 bases: TGTGCCAGCAGCATGACAGGGGCGGTGGAGCAGTACTTC.